This T cell receptor beta chain is from a study of blood T cell repertoires in COVID-19. About the research overall: Sources were T cells, B-cell-depleted T cells, or PBMCs; the material itself was cDNA or gDNA.

As processed by the authors: Estimated nucleated cell counts came from reference gene primer amplification. TCRdb's copy holds only in-frame clones and misses some; the assay was immunoSEQ multiplex PCR. Clonal size and the V and J genes are those of that table, whereas D and trimming came from the DNA. Counted here are more than 250,000 clones, approximately 82% occurring once; the ten biggest clones make up roughly 5.3%. CDR1 is SGHDT, CDR2 YYEEEE, per germline. This CDR3 is 15 amino acids long. V dropped 4 bases and J dropped 7; count of bases not matched to a gene: 6. The table lists this clone with a count of one.

Sequences were obtained from PBMCs or T cells enriched from blood (not recorded which). The chain is built from TRBV5-6 and TRBJ1-6, with 9 bases lining up with TRBD1. This receptor was obtained from a middle-aged man who had been exposed to COVID-19. The CDR3 region is CASSGGTGQNSPLHF. As DNA, the CDR3 is TGTGCCAGCAGCGGCGGGACAGGGCAGAATTCACCCCTCCACTTT. The whole variable domain, filled in from reference TRBV5-6 and TRBJ1-6, reads DAGVTQSPTHLIKTRGQQVTLRCSPKSGHDTVSWYQQALGQGPQFIFQYYEEEERQRGNFPDRFSGHQFPNYSSELNVNALLLGDSALYLCASSGGTGQNSPLHFGNGTRLTVT.